One sample yielded the 13 T cell receptor beta chains listed below, sequenced in a study of blood T cell repertoires in COVID-19. The method was immunoSEQ multiplex PCR; TCRdb's version includes in-frame clones alone and lacks a portion of them. The sample has about 190,000 clones; about 84% are singletons. Sequenced: peripheral blood. These receptors were taken from a woman in her 30s with acute or convalescent COVID-19.

V is TRBV19 and J is TRBJ1-5; possible D gene TRBD1, 5 bases. This CDR3 region has 17 residues. Germline V CDR1 and CDR2: LNHDA, SQIVND (reference sequence). V was cut by 4 bases and J by 0 bases, with 16 bases left in between. The CDR3 DNA reads TGTGCCAGTAGTAGGGGGGGGGAGCTCAATAGCAATCAGCCCCAGCATTTT. This encodes CASSRGGELNSNQPQHF. The full variable domain, rest sourced from reference TRBV19 and TRBJ1-5, is DGGITQSPKYLFRKEGQNVTLSCEQNLNHDAMYWYRQDPGQGLRLIYYSQIVNDFQKGDIAEGYSVSREKKESFPLTVTSAQKNPTAFYLCASSRGGELNSNQPQHFGDGTRLSIL.

The rearrangement joins TRBV2 to TRBJ1-2; D not certain. Deletions cut 3 bases from V and 4 bases from J, with 9 bases between. Per the germline V gene, CDR1 is SNHLY and CDR2 is FYNNEI. This CDR3 spans 13 amino acids. The CDR3 region has the DNA TGTGCCAGCAGTGAGCGAAGAACCTATGGCTACACCTTC. The encoded protein is CASSERRTYGYTF.

The chain has TRBV30 and TRBJ1-5; 12 positions agree with TRBD1. The CDR3 spans 14 residues. Germline CDR1 and CDR2: GTSNPN and SVGIG (reference sequence). V was clipped by 3 bases and J by 8 bases; unmatched bases: 5. As DNA, the CDR3 is TGTGCCTGGAGCACGGGACAGGGGGCTGAGCCCCAGCATTTT. Translated, it gives CAWSTGQGAEPQHF.

This chain joins TRBV28 and TRBJ1-2; D gene unclear. The CDR3 contains 12 residues. The germline V gene encodes CDR1 MDHEN and CDR2 SYDVKM. The V and J ends lost 5 bases and 1 base respectively, with 5 bases between them. The CDR3, as DNA: TGTGCCAGCAGTAACGGTAACTATGGCTACACCTTC. This gives the protein CASSNGNYGYTF.

This sequence joins TRBV15 and TRBJ1-5, with D hard to call. V dropped 3 bases and J dropped 3 bases, with 12 bases sitting between them. Germline V gives CDR1 LNHNV, CDR2 YYDKDF (reference sequence). The CDR3 consists of 15 residues. The CDR3 region has the DNA TGTGCCACCAGCAGCCCAAGGGAGCCCAATCAGCCCCAGCATTTT. It translates to CATSSPREPNQPQHF.

The V and J genes are TRBV7-2 and TRBJ2-5, with D possibly TRBD1 on 6 matching bases. Looked up from germline, CDR1 is SGHTA and CDR2 is FQGNSA. The CDR3 extends over 14 amino acids. The V gene lost 2 bases and the J gene lost 1 base, with 8 bases spanning the gap. The CDR3 region is CASSLTGSQETQYF. The CDR3 DNA reads TGTGCCAGCAGCTTAACAGGGTCCCAAGAGACCCAGTACTTC.

The chain couples TRBV6-6 to TRBJ2-2; D ambiguous. V was trimmed by 8 bases and J by 2 bases, leaving 12 bases between them. The CDR3 spans 14 residues. The germline V gene encodes CDR1 MNHNY and CDR2 SVGAGI (reference sequence). The CDR3 DNA follows: TGTGCCAGCGGGCGCACAGAAAACACCGGGGAGCTGTTTTTT. Its protein product is CASGRTENTGELFF.

The chain carries TRBV3-1 (or the pseudogene TRBV3-2) and TRBJ1-1; possible D gene TRBD1, 6 bases. The CDR3 runs 13 residues. The V end lost 3 bases, the J end lost 4 bases, and 9 bases lay between the germline ends. From germline, CDR1 is LGHDT and CDR2 YNNKEL (reference sequence). The CDR3 DNA sequence: TGTGCCAGCAGCCACAGGGGAAGCACTGAAGCTTTCTTT. It encodes CASSHRGSTEAFF.

The rearrangement uses TRBV7-2 and TRBJ2-7; TRBD2 agrees at 7 bases. CDR3 size: 14 residues. Per germline, CDR1 SGHTA and CDR2 FQGNSA. V shed 5 bases and J 5 bases; nucleotides not matched to a gene: 9. The CDR3 reads CASSRGLGFDEQYF. CDR3 DNA: TGTGCCAGCAGCCGCGGACTAGGGTTCGACGAGCAGTACTTC.

The V gene is TRBV5-4, the J gene TRBJ2-3; 7 bases fit TRBD2. This CDR3 has 11 amino acids. V was clipped by 5 bases and J by 6 bases; unmatched bases: 0. Germline CDR1 reads SGHNT; CDR2 reads YYREEE (reference sequence). The CDR3 is CASRGGDTQYF. DNA for the CDR3: TGTGCCAGCAGGGGGGGGGATACGCAGTATTTT.

The chain employs TRBV30 and TRBJ1-1; 8 nucleotides align to TRBD1. Looked up from germline, CDR1 is GTSNPN and CDR2 is SVGIG (reference sequence). CDR3 length: 16 amino acids. V was pared by 0 bases and J by 0 bases, with 6 bases of the junction left unmatched. CDR3 region: CAWSVWTGTMNTEAFF. The CDR3 DNA follows: TGTGCCTGGAGTGTATGGACAGGGACCATGAACACTGAAGCTTTCTTT. Based on the CDR3 plus reference TRBV30 and TRBJ1-1, the full variable domain is SQTIHQWPATLVQPVGSPLSLECTVEGTSNPNLYWYRQAAGRGLQLLFYSVGIGQISSEVPQNLSASRPQDRQFILSSKKLLLSDSGFYLCAWSVWTGTMNTEAFFGQGTRLTVV.

V gene TRBV30 combines with J gene TRBJ2-7, with D possibly TRBD1 on 7 matching bases. CDR1 is GTSNPN, CDR2 SVGIG, per germline (reference sequence). The CDR3 runs 13 residues. V gave up 5 bases and J gave up 2 bases, with 13 bases separating them. CDR3 DNA sequence: TGTGCCTGGGGAGGGGGCCTACCCTACGAGCAGTACTTC. Protein product: CAWGGGLPYEQYF. Together with reference TRBV30 and TRBJ2-7, the CDR3 gives the full variable domain: SQTIHQWPATLVQPVGSPLSLECTVEGTSNPNLYWYRQAAGRGLQLLFYSVGIGQISSEVPQNLSASRPQDRQFILSSKKLLLSDSGFYLCAWGGGLPYEQYFGPGTRLTVT.

The chain links TRBV15 to TRBJ2-4, with TRBD1 matching 7 bases. CDR1 LNHNV and CDR2 YYDKDF come from the germline V gene (reference sequence). CDR3 size: 17 residues. Trimming at V came to 5 bases and at J to 0 bases, leaving 10 bases not matched to a gene. The CDR3 DNA sequence: TGTGCCACCAGCGCCGGACAGGCCCAAGGAGCCAAAAACATTCAGTACTTC. This sequence encodes CATSAGQAQGAKNIQYF.